This T cell receptor beta chain originates from a study of shared clonotypes between healthy human individuals. Broader study findings: Relative to memory subsets, naive subsets generally showed larger estimated richness.

Turning to this clone: What it binds is not known.

The V end lost 6 bases, the J end lost 0 bases, and 7 bases lay between the germline ends. Germline-derived CDR1 and CDR2 are WNHNN and SYGVQD (reference sequence). There are 13 residues in the CDR3. Investigators spread the genomic DNA of each subset evenly over several immunoSEQ plates. Clones were sequenced by immunoSEQ multiplex PCR, and TCRdb holds only the in-frame ones, with some missing. The sample lists millions of clones; around 95% were seen once. The chain couples TRBV10-1 to TRBJ2-3; D not resolved. This receptor was taken from a man aged 18 to 30 in good health. Sequencing was done on a sample of naive CD4+ T cells sorted from blood. Subset: CD45RA+ positively selected. The CDR3, as DNA: TGCGCCAGCAGGGCAGACAGCACAGATACGCAGTATTTT. This gives the protein CASRADSTDTQYF.